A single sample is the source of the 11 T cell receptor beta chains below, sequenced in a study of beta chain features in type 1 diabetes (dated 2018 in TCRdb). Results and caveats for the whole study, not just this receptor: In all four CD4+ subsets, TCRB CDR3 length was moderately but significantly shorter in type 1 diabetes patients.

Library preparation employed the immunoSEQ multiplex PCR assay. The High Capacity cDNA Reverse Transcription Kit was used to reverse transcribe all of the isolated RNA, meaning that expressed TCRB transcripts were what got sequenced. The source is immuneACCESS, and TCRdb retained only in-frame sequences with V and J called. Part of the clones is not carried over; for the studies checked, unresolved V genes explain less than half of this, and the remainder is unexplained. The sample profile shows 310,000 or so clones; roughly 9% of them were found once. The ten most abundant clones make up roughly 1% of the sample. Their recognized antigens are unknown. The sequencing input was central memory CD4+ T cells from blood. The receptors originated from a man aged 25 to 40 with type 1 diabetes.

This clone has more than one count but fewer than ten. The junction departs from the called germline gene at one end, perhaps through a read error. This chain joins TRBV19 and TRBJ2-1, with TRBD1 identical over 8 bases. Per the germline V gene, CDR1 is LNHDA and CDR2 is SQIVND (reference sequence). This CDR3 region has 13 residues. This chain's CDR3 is CASSIDTTGAPIF. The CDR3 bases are TGTGCCAGTAGTATAGATACGACAGGGGCCCCGATCTTC.

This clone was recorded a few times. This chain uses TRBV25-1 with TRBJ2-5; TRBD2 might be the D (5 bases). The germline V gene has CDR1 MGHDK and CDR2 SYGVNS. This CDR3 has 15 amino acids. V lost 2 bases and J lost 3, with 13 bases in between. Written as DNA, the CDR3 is TGTGCCAGCAGTGAACGGAAAGGGAGTAAAGAGACCCAGTACTTC. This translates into CASSERKGSKETQYF.

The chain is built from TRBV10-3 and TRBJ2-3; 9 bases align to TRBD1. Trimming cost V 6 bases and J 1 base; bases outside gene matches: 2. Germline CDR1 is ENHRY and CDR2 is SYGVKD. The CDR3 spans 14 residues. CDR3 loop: CAIRRQGGTDTQYF. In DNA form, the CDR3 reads TGTGCCATCAGGAGACAGGGGGGCACAGATACGCAGTATTTT.

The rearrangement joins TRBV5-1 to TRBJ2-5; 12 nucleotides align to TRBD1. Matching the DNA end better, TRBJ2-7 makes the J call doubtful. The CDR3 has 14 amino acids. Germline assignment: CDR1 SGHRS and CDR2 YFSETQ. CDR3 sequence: CASSGDRGLYEQYF. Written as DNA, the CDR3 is TGCGCCAGCAGCGGGGACAGGGGGCTGTACGAGCAGTACTTC.

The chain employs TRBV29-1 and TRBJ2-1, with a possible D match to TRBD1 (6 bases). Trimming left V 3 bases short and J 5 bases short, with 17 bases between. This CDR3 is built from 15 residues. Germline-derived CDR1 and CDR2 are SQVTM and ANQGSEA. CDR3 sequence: CSVDKGQGLDNEQFF. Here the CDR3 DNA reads TGCAGCGTTGATAAGGGGCAGGGGCTAGACAATGAGCAGTTCTTC.

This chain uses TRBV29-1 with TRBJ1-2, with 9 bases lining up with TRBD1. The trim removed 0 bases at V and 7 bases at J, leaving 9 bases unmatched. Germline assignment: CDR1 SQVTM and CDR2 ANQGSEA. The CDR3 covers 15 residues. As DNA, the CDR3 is TGCAGCGTTGAAGATCAGGAACAGGGGGCAGGTGGCTACACCTTC. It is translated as CSVEDQEQGAGGYTF. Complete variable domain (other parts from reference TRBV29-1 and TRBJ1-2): SAVISQKPSRDICQRGTSLTIQCQVDSQVTMMFWYRQQPGQSLTLIATANQGSEATYESGFVIDKFPISRPNLTFSTLTVSNMSPEDSSIYLCSVEDQEQGAGGYTFGSGTRLTVV.

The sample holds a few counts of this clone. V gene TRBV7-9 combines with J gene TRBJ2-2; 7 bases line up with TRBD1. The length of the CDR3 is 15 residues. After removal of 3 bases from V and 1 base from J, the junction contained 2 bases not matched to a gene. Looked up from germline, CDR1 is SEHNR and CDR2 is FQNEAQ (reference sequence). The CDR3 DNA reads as TGTGCCAGCAGCTTGAGGACAGGGAACACCGGGGAGCTGTTTTTT. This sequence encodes CASSLRTGNTGELFF.

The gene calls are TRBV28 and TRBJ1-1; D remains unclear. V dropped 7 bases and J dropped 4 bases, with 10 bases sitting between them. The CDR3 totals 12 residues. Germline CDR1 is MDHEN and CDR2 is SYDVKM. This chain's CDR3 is CASTEGLTEAFF. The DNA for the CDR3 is TGTGCCAGCACCGAGGGTCTCACTGAAGCTTTCTTT. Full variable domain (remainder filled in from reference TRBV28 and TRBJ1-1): DVKVTQSSRYLVKRTGEKVFLECVQDMDHENMFWYRQDPGLGLRLIYFSYDVKMKEKGDIPEGYSVSREKKERFSLILESASTNQTSMYLCASTEGLTEAFFGQGTRLTVV.

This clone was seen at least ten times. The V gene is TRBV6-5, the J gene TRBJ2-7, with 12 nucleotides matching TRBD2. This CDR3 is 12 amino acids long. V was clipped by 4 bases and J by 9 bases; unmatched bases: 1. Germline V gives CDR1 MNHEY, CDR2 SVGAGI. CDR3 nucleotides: TGTGCCAGCAGTTCGGGACTAGCGGGGCAGTACTTC. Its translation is CASSSGLAGQYF.

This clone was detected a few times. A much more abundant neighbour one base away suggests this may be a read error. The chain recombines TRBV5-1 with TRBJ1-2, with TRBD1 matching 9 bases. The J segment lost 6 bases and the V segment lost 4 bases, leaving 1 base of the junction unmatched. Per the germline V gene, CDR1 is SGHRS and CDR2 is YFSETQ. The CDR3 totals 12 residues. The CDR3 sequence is CASSRTGDGYTF. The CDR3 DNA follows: TGCGCCAGCAGCCGGACAGGGGATGGCTACACCTTC.

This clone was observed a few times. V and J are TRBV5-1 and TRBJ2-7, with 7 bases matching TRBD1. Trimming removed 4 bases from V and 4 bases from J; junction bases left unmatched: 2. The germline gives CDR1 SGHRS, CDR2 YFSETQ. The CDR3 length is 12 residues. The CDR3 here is CASSEGQYEQYF. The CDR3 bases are TGCGCCAGCAGCGAGGGACAGTACGAGCAGTACTTC.